The sequence of this TCR beta chain was determined in a study of blood T cell repertoires in COVID-19. Study-wide background: Whether acute or convalescent, the COVID-19 samples came from the United States, Italy and Spain.

The repertoire was sequenced with immunoSEQ multiplex PCR; TCRdb's copy has only in-frame clones and lacks some. This sample has roughly 440,000 clones; about nine tenths occur once, and the top ten carry 10% to 15%. The Seattle patients, enrolled during active infection, were followed longitudinally. This TCR was recovered from a woman between 45 and 60 years old with COVID-19, enrolled during active disease. Sequenced: peripheral blood.

The CDR3 region has the DNA TGTGCCAGCAGGGGTAGCGGGGGGCTAACGAACACCGGGGAGCTGTTTTTT. It is translated as CASRGSGGLTNTGELFF. This chain links TRBV3-1 (or the pseudogene TRBV3-2) with TRBJ2-2; TRBD2 agrees at 10 bases. Trimming cost V 6 bases and J 0 bases; bases outside gene matches: 7. The germline gives CDR1 LGHDT, CDR2 YNNKEL (reference sequence). This CDR3 spans 17 amino acids.